What follows are 24 T cell receptor beta chains derived from one specimen sequenced in a study of shared clonotypes between healthy human individuals. Only CD45RO-negative cells positively selected for CCR7 counted as naive CD8 cells, so terminally differentiated effector memory CD45RA+ cells were excluded. Sequencing used immunoSEQ multiplex PCR; TCRdb keeps in-frame clones, though not all of them. The sample has about 1.9 million clones, about 94% seen once. Source material: naive CD8+ T cells from PBMCs. These receptor sequences come from a man aged 18 to 30 in good health. Some clones in this sample may be carry-over from other donors' samples.

As to this clone: Other DNA variants within this sample encode the same CDR3. This chain connects TRBV28 to TRBJ1-5; D remains unclear. CDR3 length equals 14 residues. Germline V gene data show CDR1 as MDHEN and CDR2 as SYDVKM. Trimming left V 1 base short and J 0 bases short, with 4 bases between. The CDR3 DNA is TGTGCCAGCAGTTTATCTGGTAGCAATCAGCCCCAGCATTTT. This codes for CASSLSGSNQPQHF.

This chain joins TRBV5-4 and TRBJ1-2; 11 bases are shared with TRBD1. V was clipped by 0 bases and J by 8 bases; unmatched bases: 9. The germline CDR1 and CDR2 sequences are SGHNT and YYREEE (reference sequence). This CDR3 is built from 16 residues. The CDR3 region is CASSLDFMGQGDGYTF. The CDR3 nucleotides are TGTGCCAGCAGCTTGGACTTTATGGGACAGGGGGACGGCTACACCTTC.

The chain is built from TRBV28 and TRBJ2-5, with 7 positions matching TRBD1. CDR3 length equals 14 residues. V gave up 3 bases and J gave up 7 bases; unmatched junction bases: 8. Germline V gene sequence: CDR1 MDHEN, CDR2 SYDVKM. CDR3 region: CASSLRGPRGTQYF. CDR3 sequence (DNA): TGTGCCAGCAGTTTGAGGGGGCCCAGGGGGACCCAGTACTTC.

The V call is TRBV6-6, the J call TRBJ2-1; a weak D match, TRBD1 (6 bases). Germline loops: CDR1 MNHNY, CDR2 SVGAGI (reference sequence). V lost 0 bases to trimming and J lost 4 bases, with 13 bases between them. This CDR3 has 16 residues. Here the CDR3 reads CASSYSWQGFYNEQFF. The CDR3 nucleotides read TGTGCCAGCAGTTACTCATGGCAGGGGTTTTACAATGAGCAGTTCTTC.

The CDR3 is CASSISQRWGTEAFF. The CDR3 DNA reads as TGTGCCAGTAGTATTTCCCAGCGGTGGGGCACTGAAGCTTTCTTT. The chain recombines TRBV19 with TRBJ1-1; D remains unclear. The V end lost 3 bases, the J end lost 4 bases, and 15 bases lay between the germline ends. Germline CDR1 and CDR2: LNHDA and SQIVND (reference sequence). The CDR3 is made up of 15 amino acids.

This CDR3 reads CASSRSLVPYEQYF. The CDR3 nucleotides read TGTGCCAGCAGCCGTTCGCTAGTTCCCTACGAGCAGTACTTC. This chain joins TRBV7-9 and TRBJ2-7; D gene unclear. Trimming took off 5 bases at V and 2 bases at J, with 13 bases between the two ends. Germline lookup yields CDR1 SEHNR and CDR2 FQNEAQ (reference sequence). The CDR3 totals 14 residues.

The gene calls are TRBV30 and TRBJ2-2, with 9 bases identical to TRBD1. The V and J ends lost 5 bases and 8 bases, in that order; junction bases with no gene match: 6. CDR1 and CDR2 (germline): GTSNPN, SVGIG (reference sequence). The CDR3 covers 13 residues. DNA of the CDR3: TGTGCCTGGTCCAGGACAGGGGTTGGGGAGCTGTTTTTT. This codes for CAWSRTGVGELFF. Looking up the rest from reference TRBV30 and TRBJ2-2 gives the full variable domain: SQTIHQWPATLVQPVGSPLSLECTVEGTSNPNLYWYRQAAGRGLQLLFYSVGIGQISSEVPQNLSASRPQDRQFILSSKKLLLSDSGFYLCAWSRTGVGELFFGEGSRLTVL.

Note on this clone: The sample carries other DNA sequences with the same CDR3. The genes are TRBV4-1 and TRBJ2-1; no reliable D call. Between the trimmed V and J ends, which lost 0 bases and 6 bases, there was a span of 6 bases. The CDR3 consists of 13 residues. CDR1 and CDR2 (germline): MGHRA, YSYEKL. The CDR3 coding sequence is TGCGCCAGCAGCCAAGACCCCTCCAATGAGCAGTTCTTC. Translation gives CASSQDPSNEQFF.

The chain couples TRBV21-1 to TRBJ2-7; the tabulated D call, TRBD1, remains unverified against the DNA. TRBV21-1 is labeled a pseudogene. The CDR3 extends over 16 amino acids. CDR3 sequence reads: CASSKGPPGQHYEQYF. The CDR3 coding sequence is TGTGCCAGCAGCAAAGGCCCACCGGGACAGCATTACGAGCAGTACTTC.

This clone was seen a single time. The rearrangement joins TRBV30 to TRBJ2-3; D not resolved. CDR1 and CDR2 from the germline V gene are GTSNPN and SVGIG (reference sequence). V lost 5 bases, J lost 0 bases, and 6 bases lay in between. This CDR3 comprises 12 residues. The CDR3, as DNA: TGTGCCTGGGGGCCTAGCACAGATACGCAGTATTTT. Protein product: CAWGPSTDTQYF.

V gene TRBV7-8 combines with J gene TRBJ2-7; D is ambiguous. The ends were cut back, 3 bases at V and 5 bases at J, with 5 bases in the middle. This CDR3 region has 11 residues. Germline CDR1 is SGHVS and CDR2 is FQNEAQ. CDR3 sequence: CASSFTDEQYF. Here the CDR3 DNA reads TGTGCCAGCAGCTTTACGGACGAGCAGTACTTC.

The V gene is TRBV5-1, the J gene TRBJ1-1, with TRBD1 matching over 7 bases. The CDR3 consists of 16 residues. Germline V gene lookup returns CDR1 SGHRS and CDR2 YFSETQ. Trimming took 1 base from V and 3 from J; bases not matched to a gene: 9. CDR3 in amino acids: CASSLWLTGDDTEAFF. CDR3 nucleotides: TGCGCCAGCAGCTTGTGGTTAACAGGGGACGACACTGAAGCTTTCTTT.

Of note for this clone: The sample has other DNA sequences that encode this CDR3 too. V gene TRBV27 combines with J gene TRBJ2-5; a weak D match, TRBD2 (6 bases). V shed 3 bases and J shed 5 bases, with 7 bases lying between them. From germline, CDR1 is MNHEY and CDR2 SMNVEV (reference sequence). The CDR3 loop spans 12 amino acids. This CDR3 reads CASSFGGETQYF. The CDR3, as DNA: TGTGCCAGCAGTTTCGGAGGGGAGACCCAGTACTTC.

The chain carries TRBV29-1 and TRBJ2-7; 12 bases are a match to TRBD2. Germline V CDR1 and CDR2: SQVTM, ANQGSEA. The CDR3 spans 13 residues. V was pared by 7 bases and J by 7 bases, with 8 bases of the junction left unmatched. CDR3 residues: CSGRTSGTFEQYF. Written as DNA, the CDR3 is TGCAGCGGTAGGACTAGCGGGACCTTTGAGCAGTACTTC.

Points on this clone: The same CDR3 is also encoded by other DNA sequences in this sample. V and J are TRBV18 and TRBJ2-2; the D is unclear. This CDR3 contains 11 residues. Germline loops: CDR1 KGHSH, CDR2 LQKENI. V gave up 5 bases and J gave up 5 bases, with 3 bases separating them. CDR3 nucleotides: TGTGCCAGCTCAGTGACCGGGGAGCTGTTTTTT. Translated: CASSVTGELFF. Full variable domain (missing parts from reference TRBV18 and TRBJ2-2): NAGVMQNPRHLVRRRGQEARLRCSPMKGHSHVYWYRQLPEEGLKFMVYLQKENIIDESGMPKERFSAEFPKEGPSILRIQQVVRGDSAAYFCASSVTGELFFGEGSRLTVL.

The chain links TRBV5-3 to TRBJ2-2, with D perhaps TRBD2 (6 bases). TRBV5-3 is an ORF; its function is uncertain. CDR3 length equals 15 residues. V was clipped by 3 bases and J by 4 bases, with 13 bases between them. CDR3 DNA: TGTGCCAGAAGCTCCGGACTAAGCGGCACCGGGGAGCTGTTTTTT. It encodes CARSSGLSGTGELFF.

The chain couples TRBV27 to TRBJ2-7, with 8 bases matching TRBD1. The J segment lost 0 bases and the V segment lost 5 bases, leaving 3 bases of the junction unmatched. The CDR3 loop spans 14 amino acids. The germline V gene has CDR1 MNHEY and CDR2 SMNVEV (reference sequence). CDR3 nucleotide sequence: TGTGCCAGCAGTCGAACAGGGGGCTCCTACGAGCAGTACTTC. Translation: CASSRTGGSYEQYF.

The DNA of the CDR3 is TGTGACTGCCCGGGAGGGGAAGTGACTTCCCGGACTCAGCCCCAGCATTTT. As protein: CDCPGGEVTSRTQPQHF. The chain links TRBV30 to TRBJ1-5; TRBD1 is a possible D gene (5 bases). The CDR3 is 17 residues long. Germline values: CDR1 GTSNPN, CDR2 SVGIG (reference sequence).

V and J are TRBV19 and TRBJ2-7; no clear D gene. Trimming stripped 8 bases from V and 1 base from J, with 9 bases between. Germline V gene lookup returns CDR1 LNHDA and CDR2 SQIVND (reference sequence). This CDR3 has 12 residues. CDR3 sequence (DNA): TGTGCCAGTCTGGGCAGTTCCTACGAGCAGTACTTC. It encodes CASLGSSYEQYF.

The rearrangement links TRBV7-9 to TRBJ2-1; unclear D gene. This CDR3 has 15 amino acids. V was cut by 1 base and J by 0 bases, with 7 bases left in between. Germline CDR1 SEHNR, CDR2 FQNEAQ (reference sequence). The CDR3 is CASSLVSISYNEQFF. The CDR3, as DNA: TGTGCCAGCAGCTTAGTTAGTATCTCCTACAATGAGCAGTTCTTC.

This chain joins TRBV4-1 and TRBJ2-5, with D uncertain. V lost 3 bases, J lost 5 bases, and 13 bases lay in between. Germline V gene data show CDR1 as MGHRA and CDR2 as YSYEKL. The CDR3 runs 14 residues. The CDR3 DNA follows: TGCGCCAGCAGCCATTGGGTAGTGGAGGAGACCCAGTACTTC. This sequence encodes CASSHWVVEETQYF.

The chain links TRBV27 to TRBJ2-7, with 8 bases that match TRBD2. The germline gives CDR1 MNHEY, CDR2 SMNVEV (reference sequence). The CDR3 loop spans 14 amino acids. The J segment lost 7 bases and the V segment lost 5 bases, leaving 10 bases of the junction unmatched. CDR3 coding DNA: TGTGCCAGCAGTACCATAGCGGGACCCTTGGAGCAGTACTTC. Protein: CASSTIAGPLEQYF.

This rearrangement joins TRBV29-1 to TRBJ2-1, with unresolved D. Looked up from germline, CDR1 is SQVTM and CDR2 is ANQGSEA. Trimming stripped 0 bases from V and 12 bases from J, with 12 bases between. This CDR3 is 12 amino acids long. As DNA, the CDR3 is TGCAGCGTTGAAGAGAACCGATGGGGGCAGTTCTTC. Its protein product is CSVEENRWGQFF.

The count of this clone is one. The sample carries other DNA sequences with the same CDR3. V is TRBV13 and J is TRBJ2-7; D perhaps matches TRBD2 (6 bases). Trimming stripped 3 bases from V and 2 bases from J, with 11 bases between. The CDR3 sequence is 14 residues long. The germline V gene has CDR1 PRHDT and CDR2 FYEKMQ (reference sequence). CDR3 sequence: CASSFGTGTYEQYF. The CDR3 coding sequence is TGTGCCAGCAGCTTCGGGACTGGTACCTACGAGCAGTACTTC.